Sequencing of this TCR beta chain was carried out in a study of cytomegalovirus exposure and HLA in healthy donors. CDR3 length: 16 amino acids. Trimming pared 1 base from V and 1 base from J, leaving 11 bases between. Germline values: CDR1 SGHDT, CDR2 YYEEEE. Notes on the study in general: It was only CMV serostatus that was available as immune exposure information. A previous analysis found most TCR beta V segments productive roughly 90% or roughly 30% of the time. Association of a missense DCLRE1C variant with TCR beta V- and J-gene trimming was reported in a later analysis. Reported performance of the classifier showed diagnosis of cytomegalovirus status with high specificity and sensitivity.

As regards this clone: The antigen remains undetermined.

With 60 Vbeta and 13 Jbeta primers, the PCR was carried out. Generated by immunoSEQ multiplex PCR, the TCRdb table keeps only in-frame clones and is missing some. This sample's table has roughly 51,000 clones. This clonotype originated in a woman in her forties in good health and CMV-seronegative. The chain is built from TRBV5-6 and TRBJ2-2; the D gene is possibly TRBD1 (6 bases). Sequenced sample: PBMCs. The DNA of the CDR3 is TGTGCCAGCAGCTTGCCAGGGGCCAAGAACACCGGGGAGCTGTTTTTT. Translating gives CASSLPGAKNTGELFF.